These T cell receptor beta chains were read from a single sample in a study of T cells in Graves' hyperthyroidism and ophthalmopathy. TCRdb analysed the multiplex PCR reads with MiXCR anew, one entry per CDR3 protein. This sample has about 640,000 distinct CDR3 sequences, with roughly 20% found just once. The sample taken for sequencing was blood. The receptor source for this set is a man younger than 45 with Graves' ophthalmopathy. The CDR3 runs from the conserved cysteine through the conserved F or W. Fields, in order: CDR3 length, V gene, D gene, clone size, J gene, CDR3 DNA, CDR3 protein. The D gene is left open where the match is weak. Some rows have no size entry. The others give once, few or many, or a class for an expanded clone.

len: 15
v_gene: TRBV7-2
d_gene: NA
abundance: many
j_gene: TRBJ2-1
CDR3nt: TGTGCCAGCAGCTTATCGTATGGCTCCTACAATGAGCAGTTCTTC
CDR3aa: CASSLSYGSYNEQFF

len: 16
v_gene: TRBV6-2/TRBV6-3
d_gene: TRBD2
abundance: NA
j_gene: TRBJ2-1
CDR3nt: TGTGCCAGCAATAACGCGGGACTAGGGGATTACAATGAGCAGTTCTTC
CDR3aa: CASNNAGLGDYNEQFF

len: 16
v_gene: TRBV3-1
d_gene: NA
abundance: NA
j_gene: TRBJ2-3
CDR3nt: TGTGCCAGCAGCCAAGGAAGTGGGACTCGTACAGATACGCAGTATTTT
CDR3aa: CASSQGSGTRTDTQYF

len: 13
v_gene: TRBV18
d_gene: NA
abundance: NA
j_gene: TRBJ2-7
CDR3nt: TGTGCCAGCTCAGTTGACATATTTGGGGAGCAGTACTTC
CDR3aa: CASSVDIFGEQYF

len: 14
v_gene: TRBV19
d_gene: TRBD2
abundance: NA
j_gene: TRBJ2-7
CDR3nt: TGTGCCAGTAGTAGCGGGAGTAATTCCTACGAGCAGTACTTC
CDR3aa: CASSSGSNSYEQYF

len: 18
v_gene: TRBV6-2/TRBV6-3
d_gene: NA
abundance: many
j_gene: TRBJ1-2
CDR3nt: TGTGCCAGCAGTTACCACGAGCTGGGGACGGTGGGGATCGGAGGCTACACCTTC
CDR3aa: CASSYHELGTVGIGGYTF

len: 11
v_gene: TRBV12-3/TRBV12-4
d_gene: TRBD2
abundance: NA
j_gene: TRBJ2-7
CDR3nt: TGTGCCAGCGCGGGAGGGTACGAGCAGTACTTC
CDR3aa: CASAGGYEQYF

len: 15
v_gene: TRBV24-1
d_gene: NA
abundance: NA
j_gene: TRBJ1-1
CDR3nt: TGTGCCACCAGAGCCCAGGGGAGTATGAACACTGAAGCTTTCTTT
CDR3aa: CATRAQGSMNTEAFF

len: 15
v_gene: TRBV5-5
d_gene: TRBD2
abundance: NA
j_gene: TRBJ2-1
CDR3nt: TGTGCCACCCCTACAGCGGGAATACGCTACAATGAGCAGTTCTTC
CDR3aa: CATPTAGIRYNEQFF

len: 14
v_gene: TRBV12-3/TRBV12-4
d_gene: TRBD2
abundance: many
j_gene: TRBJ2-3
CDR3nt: TGTGCCAGCAGCCGGACTAGCGGGAGAAATACGCAGTATTTT
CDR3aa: CASSRTSGRNTQYF

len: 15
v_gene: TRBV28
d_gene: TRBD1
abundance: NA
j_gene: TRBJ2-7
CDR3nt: TGTGCCAGCAGCCCCGGGACAGGGCAGTCCTACGAGCAGTACTTC
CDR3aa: CASSPGTGQSYEQYF

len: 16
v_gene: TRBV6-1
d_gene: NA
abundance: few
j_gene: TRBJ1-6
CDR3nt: TGTGCCAGCATACAGCCGGCCGGACGGGGAAATTCACCCCTCCACTTT
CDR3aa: CASIQPAGRGNSPLHF

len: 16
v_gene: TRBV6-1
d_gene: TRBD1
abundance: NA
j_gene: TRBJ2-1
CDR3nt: TGTGCCAGCAGGTCTACCACAGGGGGCTCCTACAATGAGCAGTTCTTC
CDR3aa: CASRSTTGGSYNEQFF

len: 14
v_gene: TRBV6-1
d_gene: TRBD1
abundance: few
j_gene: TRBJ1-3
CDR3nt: TGTGCCAGCTTTACAGGGGTCTCTGGAAACACCATATATTTT
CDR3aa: CASFTGVSGNTIYF

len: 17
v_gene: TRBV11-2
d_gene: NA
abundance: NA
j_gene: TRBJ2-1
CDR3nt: TGTGCCAGCAGCTTAGCGCCGGAGGCGGGCTCCTACAATGAGCAGTTCTTC
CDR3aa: CASSLAPEAGSYNEQFF

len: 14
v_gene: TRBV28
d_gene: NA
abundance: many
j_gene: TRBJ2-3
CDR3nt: TGTGCCAGCAGGTTCGCAGCCAACACAGATACGCAGTATTTT
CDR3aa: CASRFAANTDTQYF

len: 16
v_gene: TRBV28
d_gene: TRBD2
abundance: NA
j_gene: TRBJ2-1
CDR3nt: TGTGCCAGCAATTCTGGGGGACTACCCTCCTACAATGAGCAGTTCTTC
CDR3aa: CASNSGGLPSYNEQFF

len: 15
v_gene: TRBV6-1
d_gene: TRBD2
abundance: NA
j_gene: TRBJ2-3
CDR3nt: TGTGCCAGCAGTGGACTAGCGGCCAATTCCGATACGCAGTATTTT
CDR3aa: CASSGLAANSDTQYF

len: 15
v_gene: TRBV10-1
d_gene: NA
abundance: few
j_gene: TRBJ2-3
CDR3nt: TGCGCCAGCAGCGAGGGAATCTCTAGCACAGATACGCAGTATTTT
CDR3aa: CASSEGISSTDTQYF

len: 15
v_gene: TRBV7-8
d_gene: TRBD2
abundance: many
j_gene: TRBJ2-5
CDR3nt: TGTGCCAGCAGCTCACTAGCGCCCTACGGGGAGACCCAGTACTTC
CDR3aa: CASSSLAPYGETQYF

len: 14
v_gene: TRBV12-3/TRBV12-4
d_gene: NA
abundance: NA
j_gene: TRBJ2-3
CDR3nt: TGTGCCAGCAGGGACGTCTCTAGCACAGATACGCAGTATTTT
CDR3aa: CASRDVSSTDTQYF

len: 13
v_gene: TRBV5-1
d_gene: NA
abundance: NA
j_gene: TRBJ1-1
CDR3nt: TGCGCCAGCAGCCCCCCCGGGTACACTGAAGCTTTCTTT
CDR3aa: CASSPPGYTEAFF

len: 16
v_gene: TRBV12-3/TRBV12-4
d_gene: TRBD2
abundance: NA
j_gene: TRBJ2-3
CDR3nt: TGTGCCAGCGCTAGCGGGACAGCGAGAGGGGGAGATACGCAGTATTTT
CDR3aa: CASASGTARGGDTQYF

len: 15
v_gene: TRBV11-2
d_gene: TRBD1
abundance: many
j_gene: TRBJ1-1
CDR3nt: TGTGCCAGCAGCTCTCAGGGGGCCAGGAACACTGAAGCTTTCTTT
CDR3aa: CASSSQGARNTEAFF

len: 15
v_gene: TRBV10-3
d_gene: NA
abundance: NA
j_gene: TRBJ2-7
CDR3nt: TGTGCCATCAGTGACCGCGGGGCTTCAAACTACGAGCAGTACTTC
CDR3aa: CAISDRGASNYEQYF

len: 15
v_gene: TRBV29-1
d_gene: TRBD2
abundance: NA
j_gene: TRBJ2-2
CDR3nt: TGCAGCGCCCTAGGACTAGCGGGAGCGACCGGGGAGCTGTTTTTT
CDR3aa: CSALGLAGATGELFF